Listed here is a single T cell receptor (beta chain). Study processing details: The authors estimated nucleated cell counts from reference gene primer amplification. Assay used: immunoSEQ multiplex PCR; TCRdb lists only in-frame clones, some missing. D and trimming come from the DNA, and the V and J calls and clone size come from that table. The sample carries 200,000 or so clones, approximately 87% recorded once. This entry comes from a study of blood T cell repertoires in COVID-19. Study-level background: Specimens from acute and convalescent COVID-19 originated in the United States, Italy and Spain. T cells, B-cell-depleted T cells, or PBMCs supplied cDNA or gDNA.

This sequence was found in a woman between 70 and 85 years old with acute or convalescent COVID-19. Sequenced material: peripheral blood.

CDR3 protein: CASRQLAGVQETQYF. The CDR3 DNA is TGTGCCAGCAGACAACTAGCGGGGGTTCAAGAGACCCAGTACTTC. The chain couples TRBV2 to TRBJ2-5; 11 nucleotides agree with TRBD2. Germline V gene sequence: CDR1 SNHLY, CDR2 FYNNEI. The V segment lost 6 bases and the J segment 2 bases; nucleotides outside the gene matches: 5. There are 15 residues in the CDR3.